This is a list of T cell receptor beta chains from one sample in a study of blood T cell repertoires in COVID-19. The table came from immunoSEQ multiplex PCR; TCRdb's copy has only in-frame clones and leaves some out. The sample carries about 310,000 clones, around 87% recorded once. The sequencing sample was made of peripheral blood. These receptors all stem from a woman between 45 and 65 years old who had recovered from COVID-19. CDR3s include the opening cysteine and the closing phenylalanine or tryptophan. Fields, in order: V gene, clone size, J gene, D gene, CDR3 DNA, CDR3 protein. The D gene is left open where the match is weak. Clone size is not always given. Where it is, it says once, few, many or a class for expanded clones.

TRBV11-2,-,TRBJ2-1,-,TGTGCCAGCAGTCCCGAACGTAGTGAGCAGTTCTTC,CASSPERSEQFF
TRBV5-1,-,TRBJ2-2,-,TGCGCCAGCAGCTTGACAGCCGGGGAGCTGTTTTTT,CASSLTAGELFF
TRBV6-6,few,TRBJ1-1,-,TGTGCCAGCAGTCCCGACTTAAACACTGAAGCTTTCTTT,CASSPDLNTEAFF
TRBV10-3,few,TRBJ1-4,-,TGTGCCACCGGCAGCGCAACTAATGAAAAACTGTTTTTT,CATGSATNEKLFF
TRBV29-1,-,TRBJ1-2,TRBD1,TGCAGCGGGGAGGGACAGGGAGTAGGCTACACCTTC,CSGEGQGVGYTF
TRBV28,-,TRBJ1-5,TRBD1,TGTGCCAGCAGTTCTGGGGCAGGGGGCCAGAGCAATCAGCCCCAGCATTTT,CASSSGAGGQSNQPQHF
TRBV7-2,few,TRBJ1-5,-,TGTGCCAGCAGCCCGAACGGGGGGGGCGAGCAGCCCCAGCATTTT,CASSPNGGGEQPQHF
TRBV21-1,-,TRBJ2-7,-,TGTGCCAGCAGCAGGGTTCAGGGGGCCAGGACTAGCGGTACCTACGAGCAGTACTTC,CASSRVQGARTSGTYEQYF
TRBV2,-,TRBJ2-1,-,TGTGCCAGCAGTCGGCAGGGGCAGGGTGAGCAGTTCTTC,CASSRQGQGEQFF
TRBV28,-,TRBJ1-1,TRBD1,TGTGCCAGCAGTTTATTAAGGGGGGCAGGGGGCGACACTGAAGCTTTCTTT,CASSLLRGAGGDTEAFF
TRBV5-1,-,TRBJ2-1,TRBD2,TGCGCCAGCAGCTTGGGTAGCGGGAGTTATGATGAGCAGTTCTTC,CASSLGSGSYDEQFF
TRBV7-8,once,TRBJ2-5,TRBD2,TGTGCCAGCAGCGCAGGACTAGCGGGGGGCCCGTACCAAGAGACCCAGTACTTC,CASSAGLAGGPYQETQYF
TRBV4-3,-,TRBJ2-1,TRBD2,TGCGCCAGCAGCCAAATTAGCGGGAACAAGTACAATGAGCAGTTCTTC,CASSQISGNKYNEQFF
TRBV28,-,TRBJ2-5,-,TGTGCCACCCGTACCGGGACAAAAGAGACCCAGTACTTC,CATRTGTKETQYF
TRBV10-3,-,TRBJ2-7,TRBD1,TGTGCCATCAAACCCGGGACAGGGGGCTACGAGCAGTACTTC,CAIKPGTGGYEQYF
TRBV5-1,once,TRBJ2-1,TRBD1,TGCGCCAGCAGCCTGACAGGGAGTGGGGCCGGTGAGCAGTTCTTC,CASSLTGSGAGEQFF
TRBV30,-,TRBJ1-1,-,TGTGCCTGGAGGTCAGGGGTTGATAACACTGAAGCTTTCTTT,CAWRSGVDNTEAFF
TRBV6-2/TRBV6-3,-,TRBJ2-1,-,TGTGCCAGCAGTTACACTAGCTACAATGAGCAGTTCTTC,CASSYTSYNEQFF
TRBV7-9,few,TRBJ1-4,-,TGTGCCAGCACCGAACTCCAGGCTGGTGAAAAACTGTTTTTT,CASTELQAGEKLFF
TRBV10-3,-,TRBJ2-3,-,TGTGCCATCAGTGATGGTAGCTCTAGGACAGATACGCAGTATTTT,CAISDGSSRTDTQYF
TRBV5-1,-,TRBJ1-3,-,TGCGCCAGCAGCTCTACAGCTGGAAACACCATATATTTT,CASSSTAGNTIYF
TRBV4-3,many,TRBJ1-2,-,TGCGCCAGCAGCCAAGGTCAGGGAGGCTATGGCTACACCTTC,CASSQGQGGYGYTF
TRBV3-1/TRBV3-2,-,TRBJ1-1,TRBD1,TGTGCCAGCAGCGACAGGGCACCCACTGAAGCTTTCTTT,CASSDRAPTEAFF
TRBV7-9,-,TRBJ1-1,TRBD1,TGTGCCAGCAGCCCGGTTCCGTCCAGGGGGACTCGGGGCACTGAAGCTTTCTTT,CASSPVPSRGTRGTEAFF
TRBV7-8,-,TRBJ2-7,-,TGTGCCAGCAGCTCACGGACAGATATTAGCTCCTACGAGCAGTACTTC,CASSSRTDISSYEQYF
TRBV27,-,TRBJ1-2,TRBD1,TGTGCCAGCAGTTTATCGCGGACAGGGGGTTATGGCTACACCTTC,CASSLSRTGGYGYTF
TRBV14,-,TRBJ2-1,TRBD2,TGTGCCAGCAGCCAAGACCCTAGCGGCTACAATGAGCAGTTCTTC,CASSQDPSGYNEQFF
TRBV7-9,-,TRBJ1-4,TRBD1,TGTGCCAGCACACTGGGACAGAGGAATGAAAAACTGTTTTTT,CASTLGQRNEKLFF
TRBV9,-,TRBJ1-3,-,TGTGCCAGCAGCCCCACTGGAGGGTCTGGAAACACCATATATTTT,CASSPTGGSGNTIYF
TRBV10-2,few,TRBJ1-1,-,TGCGCCAGCAGTGTTAGTGTTCGAACTGAAGCTTTCTTT,CASSVSVRTEAFF
TRBV10-3,once,TRBJ1-1,-,TGTGCCATCAGTGCCGGACATCAGAACACTGAAGCTTTCTTT,CAISAGHQNTEAFF
TRBV29-1,-,TRBJ1-2,-,TGCAGCGCCAACAGGGTAGGGAGCTACACCTTC,CSANRVGSYTF
TRBV7-6,once,TRBJ2-7,TRBD1,TGTGCCAGCAGCTCAGCCTCGGGACAGGGATCCTACGAGCAGTACTTC,CASSSASGQGSYEQYF
TRBV10-3,-,TRBJ1-1,TRBD1,TGTGCCACTGGACAGGGGCCTTACACTGAAGCTTTCTTT,CATGQGPYTEAFF
TRBV20-1,-,TRBJ2-7,-,TGCAGTGCTAGTCATCCCTATAACTACGAGCAGTACTTC,CSASHPYNYEQYF
TRBV3-1/TRBV3-2,once,TRBJ1-5,TRBD1,TGTGCCAGCAGCCAAGGACAGGGGGCGAATCAGCCCCAGCATTTT,CASSQGQGANQPQHF
TRBV28,-,TRBJ1-2,-,TGTGCCAGCCGTGAGCAGGGCAACTATGGCTACACCTTC,CASREQGNYGYTF
TRBV2,-,TRBJ1-3,TRBD1,TGTGCCAGCAGGGACAGGGGAGCCCCATCTGGAAACACCATATATTTT,CASRDRGAPSGNTIYF
TRBV27,-,TRBJ1-5,-,TGTGCCAGCAGTTTATCACCATCGGGGGGTAGCTCTCAGCCCCAGCATTTT,CASSLSPSGGSSQPQHF
TRBV4-1,-,TRBJ1-4,TRBD1,TGCGCCAGCAGTCGGCCGGGACAGGAGTATGAAAAACTGTTTTTT,CASSRPGQEYEKLFF
TRBV30,-,TRBJ2-5,-,TGTGCCTGGAGTTCGTCTTCAGAGACCCAGTACTTC,CAWSSSSETQYF